The sample holds a few counts of the clone carrying this TCR beta chain. Its antigen is as yet unknown. The data were obtained in a study of CD8 T cells in ankylosing spondylitis. Study findings and constraints: Typical of ankylosing spondylitis blood, it appeared, was a TCR beta motif of eight highly homologous variants. Prior literature has documented some motif variants in synovial fluid and blood from reactive arthritis.

Germline V gives CDR1 LGHNA, CDR2 YNFKEQ. The CDR3 has 14 amino acids. Deletions cut 5 bases from V and 5 bases from J, with 13 bases between. TCRdb redid the calling of the 5' RACE reads with MiXCR, one entry per CDR3 protein. The sample contains about 450,000 distinct CDR3 sequences, more than 25% of which appear only once. This chain connects TRBV4-2 to TRBJ1-5; D not certain. This TCR was recovered from a male donor with ankylosing spondylitis. Sequences were obtained from blood, either unsorted or a sorted T cell fraction (not recorded which). The DNA for the CDR3 is TGTGCCAGCAGCGGGGTTCAAGTGGATCAGCCCCAGCATTTT. The encoded protein is CASSGVQVDQPQHF.